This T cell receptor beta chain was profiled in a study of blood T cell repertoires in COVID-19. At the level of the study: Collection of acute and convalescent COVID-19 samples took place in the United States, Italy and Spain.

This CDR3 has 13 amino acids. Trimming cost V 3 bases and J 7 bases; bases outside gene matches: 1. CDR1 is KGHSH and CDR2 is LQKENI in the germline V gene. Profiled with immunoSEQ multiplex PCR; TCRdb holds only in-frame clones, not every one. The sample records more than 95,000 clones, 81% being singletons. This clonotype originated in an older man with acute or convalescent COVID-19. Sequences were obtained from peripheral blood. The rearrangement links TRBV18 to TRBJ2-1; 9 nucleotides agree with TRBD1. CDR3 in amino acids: CASSPGQGNEQFF. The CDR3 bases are TGTGCCAGCTCACCTGGACAGGGGAATGAGCAGTTCTTC.